The text below deals with one TCR beta chain. The source of the sample is a study of blood T cell repertoires in COVID-19. For the study at large: Samples representing acute and convalescent COVID-19 were sourced from the United States, Italy and Spain.

Using immunoSEQ multiplex PCR, the repertoire was profiled, and TCRdb retains in-frame clones only, with some absent. The sample lists some 350,000 clones, about 88% occurring once. Participant age was about 18 to 89 years, and participants resided in roughly 25 US areas. The study assigned cohorts using participant-reported clinical history. Sequenced input: PBMCs or T cells enriched from blood (not recorded which). The TCR originated in a woman aged 25 to 39 who had recovered from COVID-19.

DNA for the CDR3: TGTGCCAGCAGTACTGACAGGTCCGGCTATGGCTACACCTTC. Translating gives CASSTDRSGYGYTF. The V gene is TRBV2, the J gene TRBJ1-2; possibly TRBD1 for D (6 bases). The CDR3 sequence is 14 residues long. Germline CDR1 is SNHLY and CDR2 is FYNNEI. V lost 5 bases, J lost 4 bases, and 14 bases lay in between.